These 13 T cell receptor delta chains were all obtained from the same sample, sequenced in a study of γδ T cells in repeated Plasmodium falciparum infection. TCRdb ran CATT on the multiplex PCR reads. Of 75,000 to 95,000 delta-chain clones listed, over 0.75% are singletons. Flow sorting of PBMC yielded separate Vgamma9/Vdelta2+ and Vdelta2-negative gammadelta T cell populations for bulk repertoire analysis. The sample taken for sequencing was gamma-delta T cells from blood. These receptors all stem from a pool of human donors (malaria-infected and uninfected, not separated).

The table lists this clone with a few counts. A far larger clone is only one base removed, so a read error is likely. This sample includes further DNA sequences coding for the same CDR3. CDR3 bases: TGTGCCTGTGACCTACTATCTTCCGGGTACACCGATAAGCTCATCTTT. Protein sequence: CACDLLSSGYTDKLIF. The V gene reported is TRDV2; the J gene is uncalled; TRDD3, as called in the table, went unchecked against the DNA. The CDR3 extends over 16 amino acids. CDR1 and CDR2 from the germline V gene are GEAIGNYY and EKD.

Note on this clone: TCRdb's entry gives the protein of a much larger clone, which mismatches this DNA's translation at residue 11, likely from a read error; the protein reported here is translated from the DNA. The chain uses TRDV1 and TRDJ1, with a weak D call TRDD3 (6 bases). The CDR3 spans 18 residues. Looked up from germline, CDR1 is TSWWSYY and CDR2 is QGS. V lost 2 bases, J lost 1 base, and 20 bases lay in between. DNA of the CDR3: TGTGCTCTTGGGGAAGAAACCCCTACTGGGTGTTTCACCGATAAACTCATCTTT. Amino acids: CALGEETPTGCFTDKLIF.

This clone was found a few times. The protein held in TCRdb is that of a much larger clone and does not match this DNA's translation at residue 8, likely because of a read error; the protein shown is translated from the DNA. The gene calls are TRDV1 and TRDJ1, with 8 positions matching TRDD3. In germline, CDR1 is TSWWSYY, CDR2 QGS. V lost 2 bases and J lost 11; bases outside the gene matches: 31. The CDR3 totals 21 residues. The CDR3, as DNA: TGTGCTCTTGGGGAAAGGTATTCTAATACTATAAGGGATACGAGAGTGGTGAATCTCATCTTT. Translated: CALGERYSNTIRDTRVVNLIF.

This clone was detected a few times. The TCRdb record carries a much larger clone's protein, which differs from this DNA's translation at residue 5; a read error is the likely cause, and the protein listed here is the DNA translation. This chain joins TRDV1 and TRDJ1; unclear D gene. Germline loops: CDR1 TSWWSYY, CDR2 QGS. The V end was cut by 4 bases, the J end by 6 bases, with 9 bases between. The CDR3 spans 12 residues. The CDR3 sequence is CALGGGPYKLIF. The CDR3 DNA sequence: TGTGCTCTTGGGGGTGGGCCTTATAAACTCATCTTT.

A note on this clone: Translating this DNA gives a protein that differs at residue 15 from the TCRdb one, which belongs to a much larger clone; a read error is likely, and the protein shown is this translation. This chain uses TRDV1 with TRDJ1, with unresolved D. Germline CDR1 and CDR2: TSWWSYY and QGS. This CDR3 has 17 amino acids. CDR3 coding DNA: TGTGCTCTTGGGGAAAACCCTAATGATGCGTACACCGATAAACCCATCTTT. It translates to CALGENPNDAYTDKPIF.

As regards this clone: The TCRdb record carries a much larger clone's protein, which differs from this DNA's translation at residue 17; a read error is the likely cause, and the protein listed here is the DNA translation. The CDR3 bases are TGTGCTCTTGGGGAATTTACTCCTGGCCGTACTGGGGGATACCGGACACACATCTTT. Amino acid sequence: CALGEFTPGRTGGYRTHIF. No J gene was named, though the V gene is TRDV1; the listed D gene, TRDD3, was not tested against the DNA. This CDR3 is 19 amino acids long. CDR1 is TSWWSYY and CDR2 is QGS in the germline V gene.

This clone was counted between two and nine times. TCRdb records a much larger clone's protein for this DNA, with a difference at residue 12 that likely arises from a read error; the protein given is the translation of the DNA. The V call is TRDV2, the J call TRDJ1; TRDD3 agrees at 7 bases. V was pared by 1 base and J by 1 base, with 14 bases of the junction left unmatched. Germline assignment: CDR1 GEAIGNYY and CDR2 EKD. The CDR3 is made up of 18 amino acids. For the CDR3, the DNA is TGTGCCTGTGACACGCTAGAGTCGCTGGGGGGATTCACCGATAAACTCATCTTT. Translation gives CACDTLESLGGFTDKLIF.

As concerns this clone: TCRdb's protein, taken from a much larger clone, differs from this DNA's translation at residue 9, likely owing to a read error; the protein displayed comes from the DNA. This chain joins TRDV2 and TRDJ1; tentative D call: TRDD3 (6 bases). The CDR3 has 15 amino acids. Germline lookup yields CDR1 GEAIGNYY and CDR2 EKD. The V end lost 1 base, the J end lost 0 bases, and 11 bases lay between the germline ends. CDR3 region: CACDTQDTHTDKLIF. CDR3 in DNA: TGTGCCTGTGACACTCAGGATACTCACACCGATAAACTCATCTTT.

Of note for this clone: It differs at one base from a far larger clone, so likely a read error. The sample contains more than one DNA sequence encoding this CDR3. The J gene went uncalled, whereas the V gene is TRDV1; whether TRDD3, the table's D call, matches the DNA was not checked. The CDR3 length is 24 residues. CDR1 TSWWSYY and CDR2 QGS come from the germline V gene. The CDR3 DNA follows: TGTGCTCTTGGGGAAAGGCCCTACCTTCCAACTGGGGGATACTTCTCCTGGGACACCCGACAGATGTTCTTC. Translating gives CALGERPYLPTGGYFSWDTRQMFF.

Ten or more counts support this clone. A read error likely explains why the TCRdb protein, taken from a much larger clone, differs from this DNA's translation at residue 16; the protein shown is translated from the DNA. V gene TRDV2 combines with J gene TRDJ1; TRDD3 agrees at 12 bases. TCRdb carries no J gene annotation; the J gene was assigned here by matching the DNA with germline. Trimming cost V 4 bases and J 4 bases; bases outside gene matches: 24. Looked up from germline, CDR1 is GEAIGNYY and CDR2 is EKD. CDR3 size: 21 residues. CDR3 residues: CACEKLGLGDTTYSDIDKLIF. The CDR3 DNA reads TGTGCCTGTGAGAAACTAGGACTGGGGGATACAACCTACTCTGACATCGATAAACTCATCTTT.

A remark on this clone: A far larger clone is off by one base, so a read error is likely. Other DNA sequences in this sample translate to the same CDR3. The V gene is TRDV2, the J gene TRDJ3; D remains ambiguous. Because TCRdb records no J gene, it was assigned here through a match of the DNA to germline. CDR1 GEAIGNYY and CDR2 EKD come from the germline V gene. The CDR3 has 17 residues. The chain's CDR3 is CACDTAEENRDTRQMFF. The CDR3 DNA follows: TGTGCTTGTGACACCGCCGAAGAGAACAGGGACACCCGACAGATGTTTTTC.

This clone was recorded a few times. TCRdb pairs this DNA with a much larger clone's protein that differs at residue 3, likely a read error; the protein shown was translated from the DNA. This rearrangement joins TRDV1 to TRDJ1; D is perhaps TRDD3 (6 bases). Germline values: CDR1 TSWWSYY, CDR2 QGS. The CDR3 runs 21 residues. The CDR3 region is CAPGELGRGLDPDAYTDKLIF. CDR3 DNA sequence: TGTGCTCCTGGGGAACTTGGGCGGGGACTGGACCCAGACGCATACACCGATAAACTCATCTTT.

Regarding this clone: The protein held in TCRdb is that of a much larger clone and does not match this DNA's translation at residue 5, likely because of a read error; the protein shown is translated from the DNA. V is TRDV2 and J is TRDJ3, with TRDD3 identical over 9 bases. Matching the DNA to germline supplied the J gene, which TCRdb does not give. J lost 0 bases, V lost 2 bases, and 16 bases had no gene match. The CDR3 loop spans 22 amino acids. The germline CDR1 and CDR2 sequences are GEAIGNYY and EKD. The CDR3 here is CACDIVDITGGQSSWDTRQMFF. The CDR3 nucleotides read TGTGCCTGTGACATCGTGGACATTACTGGGGGACAAAGCTCCTGGGACACCCGACAGATGTTTTTC.